Described below is a single T cell receptor (beta chain) sequence and its context. The data originate from a study of blood T cell repertoires in COVID-19. About the research overall: From T cells, B-cell-depleted T cells, or PBMCs came the material, which was cDNA or gDNA.

This CDR3 region has 15 residues. The ends lost 5 bases at V and 1 base at J; junction bases unmatched: 6. The germline gives CDR1 SEHNR, CDR2 FQNEAQ (reference sequence). Sequencing was performed with immunoSEQ multiplex PCR; in TCRdb, only in-frame clones are kept and a portion is missing. The table has more than 200,000 clones, 86% seen once. This clonotype was sampled from a man aged 25-45 years with active or convalescent COVID-19. The specimen sequenced was peripheral blood. The chain joins TRBV7-9 to TRBJ1-1, with 8 bases that match TRBD1. The CDR3: CASSDRQGTNTEAFF. The CDR3 nucleotides are TGTGCCAGCAGCGATCGACAGGGGACGAACACTGAAGCTTTCTTT. The whole variable domain, remainder taken from reference TRBV7-9 and TRBJ1-1, is DTGVSQNPRHKITKRGQNVTFRCDPISEHNRLYWYRQTLGQGPEFLTYFQNEAQLEKSRLLSDRFSAERPKGSFSTLEIQRTEQGDSAMYLCASSDRQGTNTEAFFGQGTRLTVV.